One sample yielded the 28 T cell receptor beta chains listed below, sequenced in a study of blood T cell repertoires in COVID-19. Measured with immunoSEQ multiplex PCR; TCRdb has only the in-frame clones, and not every one. The sample shows fewer than 300,000 clones, 75% to 95% of them seen only once. Sequenced input: PBMCs or T cells enriched from blood (not recorded which). The source of these receptors is a woman between 25 and 40 years old who had recovered from COVID-19.

The rearrangement uses TRBV9 and TRBJ1-6; no reliable D call. The V and J ends lost 4 bases and 9 bases respectively, with 14 bases between them. This CDR3 region has 14 residues. Germline loops: CDR1 SGDLS, CDR2 YYNGEE. The CDR3 spells CASSRGVGVSPLHF. The CDR3 DNA sequence: TGTGCCAGCAGCCGAGGTGTCGGGGTTTCACCCCTCCACTTT.

This chain uses TRBV18 with TRBJ2-5; D gene uncertain. With 3 bases removed from V and 1 base from J, the gap between germline ends came to 9 bases. Germline lookup yields CDR1 KGHSH and CDR2 LQKENI. CDR3 length equals 14 residues. The CDR3 nucleotides are TGTGCCAGCTCACCTCCGGGTCCCCAAGAGACCCAGTACTTC. It codes for CASSPPGPQETQYF.

This clone was seen more than once but under ten times. V and J are TRBV27 and TRBJ2-1; 7 bases align to TRBD2. After removal of 6 bases from V and 0 bases from J, the junction contained 8 bases not matched to a gene. Germline V lookup: CDR1 MNHEY, CDR2 SMNVEV (reference sequence). The CDR3 length is 16 residues. The CDR3 region is CASRDPGGSSYNEQFF. The CDR3 region has the DNA TGTGCCAGCAGGGACCCTGGCGGGAGCTCCTACAATGAGCAGTTCTTC.

CDR3 bases: TGTGCCAGCAGCCAAGAACAGGGGAGAGCCGAGCAGTTCTTC. This translates into CASSQEQGRAEQFF. The chain has TRBV3-1 (or the pseudogene TRBV3-2) and TRBJ2-1; 7 bases fit TRBD1. Germline assignment: CDR1 LGHDT and CDR2 YNNKEL (reference sequence). The CDR3 has 14 amino acids. The J segment lost 10 bases and the V segment lost 0 bases, leaving 6 bases of the junction unmatched.

The genes are TRBV7-2 and TRBJ2-1; TRBD2 matches at 10 bases. CDR1 and CDR2 (germline): SGHTA, FQGNSA. Trimming took 5 bases from V and 3 from J; bases not matched to a gene: 10. The CDR3 extends over 17 amino acids. This CDR3 reads CASSQIIGTSVYNEQFF. The CDR3 DNA reads as TGTGCCAGCAGCCAAATCATAGGGACTAGCGTCTACAATGAGCAGTTCTTC.

The chain carries TRBV30 and TRBJ2-3; TRBD2 aligns across 10 bases. V dropped 0 bases and J dropped 4; count of bases not matched to a gene: 7. The germline CDR1 and CDR2 sequences are GTSNPN and SVGIG (reference sequence). The CDR3 contains 16 residues. As DNA, the CDR3 is TGTGCCTGGAGTGTTTGGGAGCGGGAGGGCTCAGATACGCAGTATTTT. Translating gives CAWSVWEREGSDTQYF.

The chain combines TRBV6-5 with TRBJ2-7, with 7 bases that match TRBD1. This CDR3 has 15 residues. The V and J ends lost 7 bases and 6 bases, in that order; junction bases with no gene match: 15. Germline V CDR1 and CDR2: MNHEY, SVGAGI. The CDR3: CASTSGTASESEQYF. As DNA, the CDR3 is TGTGCCAGCACCTCAGGGACAGCAAGCGAATCCGAGCAGTACTTC.

The rearrangement joins TRBV30 to TRBJ1-6; unclear D gene. The CDR3 is 14 residues long. CDR1 and CDR2 from the germline V gene are GTSNPN and SVGIG (reference sequence). V was cut by 4 bases and J by 10 bases, with 17 bases left in between. CDR3 bases: TGTGCCTGGACTCTAGGGAGTGTGCGGTCACCCCTCCACTTT. Its protein product is CAWTLGSVRSPLHF.

The chain carries TRBV18 and TRBJ1-1; TRBD1 is a possible D gene (5 bases). Germline V gives CDR1 KGHSH, CDR2 LQKENI. The CDR3 loop spans 14 amino acids. V lost 3 bases to trimming and J lost 0 bases, with 8 bases between them. This CDR3 reads CASSPGEVNTEAFF. CDR3 nucleotide sequence: TGTGCCAGCTCACCGGGGGAGGTGAACACTGAAGCTTTCTTT.

This clone was seen just once. The rearrangement links TRBV10-1 to TRBJ2-7; 13 bases match TRBD2. V lost 3 bases, J lost 11 bases, and 16 bases stayed unmatched. The CDR3 contains 17 residues. CDR1 and CDR2 from the germline V gene are WNHNN and SYGVQD (reference sequence). The CDR3 DNA is TGCGCCAGCAGTGATAAAGTAGTTCGACTAGCGGGAGGTGGTAAGTACTTC. Translation gives CASSDKVVRLAGGGKYF.

This clone was recorded only once. The chain links TRBV28 to TRBJ1-4; 11 bases are a match to TRBD1. The junction had 12 bases not matched to a gene; V was cut back by 4 bases and J by 8 bases. This CDR3 region has 17 residues. Germline V gives CDR1 MDHEN, CDR2 SYDVKM. CDR3 in amino acids: CASSSPGQGGTREKLFF. The CDR3 nucleotides read TGTGCCAGCAGTTCCCCGGGACAGGGGGGAACGCGCGAAAAACTGTTTTTT.

The genes are TRBV18 and TRBJ2-7; TRBD1 matches 12 bases. Germline V lookup: CDR1 KGHSH, CDR2 LQKENI. The J segment lost 6 bases and the V segment lost 0 bases, leaving 6 bases of the junction unmatched. The CDR3 is made up of 16 amino acids. CDR3 bases: TGTGCCAGCTCACCACCGACGGGACAGGGGGCTCGCGAGCAGTACTTC. This translates into CASSPPTGQGAREQYF.

The V and J genes are TRBV28 and TRBJ2-4, with a tentative D call TRBD1 (6 bases). V lost 6 bases and J 0 bases, leaving 18 bases between the germline ends. Looked up from germline, CDR1 is MDHEN and CDR2 is SYDVKM. The CDR3 is made up of 17 amino acids. The DNA for the CDR3 is TGTGCCAGCAGAACGACAGGAATTTCTATAGCCAAAAACATTCAGTACTTC. This codes for CASRTTGISIAKNIQYF.

The gene calls are TRBV11-3 and TRBJ2-1; 8 bases are a match to TRBD2. The CDR3 consists of 13 residues. Germline CDR1 SGHNT, CDR2 YENEEA. V shed 4 bases and J 9 bases; nucleotides not matched to a gene: 5. Written as DNA, the CDR3 is TGTGCCAGCAGCTATAGCGGGAACGGTGAGCAGTTCTTC. As protein: CASSYSGNGEQFF.

This clone is a singleton in its sample. The rearrangement joins TRBV30 to TRBJ2-1; TRBD2 aligns across 7 bases. After removal of 7 bases from V and 1 base from J, the junction contained 10 bases not matched to a gene. CDR3 length: 15 residues. Germline V gene lookup returns CDR1 GTSNPN and CDR2 SVGIG (reference sequence). The CDR3, as DNA: TGTGCCTACAAGGGGCGGACTAGGTCCTACAATGAGCAGTTCTTC. Its translation is CAYKGRTRSYNEQFF.

V and J are TRBV6-5 and TRBJ2-1; D perhaps matches TRBD1 (6 bases). Trimming took off 5 bases at V and 3 bases at J, with 8 bases between the two ends. This CDR3 contains 13 residues. Per the germline V gene, CDR1 is MNHEY and CDR2 is SVGAGI. For the CDR3, the DNA is TGTGCCAGCAGTATGGACAGCTACAATGAGCAGTTCTTC. Translating it yields CASSMDSYNEQFF.

V gene TRBV10-3 combines with J gene TRBJ1-6, with 9 bases fitting TRBD1. Per the germline V gene, CDR1 is ENHRY and CDR2 is SYGVKD. This CDR3 comprises 15 residues. J was trimmed by 8 bases and V by 6 bases; bases with no gene match: 8. The CDR3, as DNA: TGTGCCATCAGCCAACGACAGGGGGTGGATTCACCCCTCCACTTT. Translating gives CAISQRQGVDSPLHF.

J is TRBJ2-2 and V is TRBV7-9; tentative D call: TRBD2 (5 bases). CDR3 length: 14 amino acids. Looked up from germline, CDR1 is SEHNR and CDR2 is FQNEAQ (reference sequence). V lost 0 bases to trimming and J lost 3 bases, with 5 bases between them. This chain's CDR3 is CASSLASDTGELFF. Here the CDR3 DNA reads TGTGCCAGCAGCTTAGCTAGCGACACCGGGGAGCTGTTTTTT.

The chain employs TRBV14 and TRBJ2-2, with D perhaps matching TRBD1 (6 bases). CDR1 and CDR2 (germline): SGHDN, FVKESK. V was shortened by 1 base and J by 17 bases, with 20 bases between the two germline ends. This CDR3 spans 14 amino acids. CDR3 in amino acids: CASSQATGPGTRFF. The CDR3 DNA follows: TGTGCCAGCAGCCAAGCTACAGGGCCGGGGACCAGATTTTTT.

The chain recombines TRBV10-3 with TRBJ1-1; the match to TRBD1 covers 8 bases. CDR1 is ENHRY and CDR2 is SYGVKD in the germline V gene. J gave up 1 base and V 10 bases, and 8 bases lay outside the gene matches. This CDR3 comprises 14 residues. The CDR3 sequence: CATHPGGGNTEAFF. The DNA of the CDR3 is TGTGCCACCCATCCAGGGGGCGGGAACACTGAAGCTTTCTTT.

V is TRBV7-6 and J is TRBJ2-7; D might be TRBD1 (5 bases). Trimming removed 2 bases from V and 0 bases from J, with 8 bases in between. CDR1 is SGHVS, CDR2 FNYEAQ, per germline. CDR3 length: 14 amino acids. The CDR3 DNA is TGTGCCAGCAGCTTATACCAGGGCTCCTACGAGCAGTACTTC. It yields the protein CASSLYQGSYEQYF.

The chain joins TRBV28 to TRBJ2-5; TRBD1 agrees at 10 bases. The V segment lost 3 bases and the J segment 3 bases; nucleotides outside the gene matches: 7. This CDR3 is 16 amino acids long. Per the germline V gene, CDR1 is MDHEN and CDR2 is SYDVKM. CDR3 amino acids: CASSFGTGTGEETQYF. The CDR3 nucleotides are TGTGCCAGCAGTTTCGGGACCGGGACAGGGGAAGAGACCCAGTACTTC.

The chain joins TRBV27 to TRBJ2-3; D is unresolved. From germline, CDR1 is MNHEY and CDR2 SMNVEV (reference sequence). Between the trimmed V and J ends, which lost 2 bases and 6 bases, there was a span of 15 bases. The CDR3 extends over 15 amino acids. CDR3 coding DNA: TGTGCCAGCAGTTTAATGGGCAGTCCGATGGATACGCAGTATTTT. This gives the protein CASSLMGSPMDTQYF.

This chain connects TRBV19 to TRBJ2-1, with TRBD2 identical over 13 bases. The CDR3 contains 15 residues. J gave up 5 bases and V 3 bases, and 1 base lay outside the gene matches. Germline values: CDR1 LNHDA, CDR2 SQIVND (reference sequence). As DNA, the CDR3 is TGTGCCAGTAGTATGGGACTAGCGGGGAACAATGAGCAGTTCTTC. Amino acids: CASSMGLAGNNEQFF. Complete variable domain (other parts from reference TRBV19 and TRBJ2-1): DGGITQSPKYLFRKEGQNVTLSCEQNLNHDAMYWYRQDPGQGLRLIYYSQIVNDFQKGDIAEGYSVSREKKESFPLTVTSAQKNPTAFYLCASSMGLAGNNEQFFGPGTRLTVL.

This sequence joins TRBV3-1 (or the pseudogene TRBV3-2) and TRBJ2-1, with TRBD2 identical over 14 bases. Germline values: CDR1 LGHDT, CDR2 YNNKEL (reference sequence). The CDR3 runs 16 residues. V shed 1 base, J shed 10 bases, and the junction held 6 bases outside the gene matches. The CDR3 spells CASSQAGLAGAGEQFF. The CDR3, as DNA: TGTGCCAGCAGCCAAGCGGGACTAGCGGGAGCGGGGGAGCAGTTCTTC.

The CDR3 spells CASSFRVSASEQYF. The CDR3 coding sequence is TGTGCCAGCAGCTTCCGGGTTTCGGCCTCCGAGCAGTACTTC. The chain employs TRBV7-9 and TRBJ2-7; D unresolved. V was cut by 3 bases and J by 6 bases, with 15 bases left in between. CDR3 size: 14 residues. Germline CDR1 and CDR2: SEHNR and FQNEAQ (reference sequence).

Points on this clone: The sample carries other DNA sequences with the same CDR3. The J gene is TRBJ2-7, the V gene TRBV28; 13 bases are shared with TRBD2. V lost 5 bases and J lost 4; bases outside the gene matches: 5. Germline V CDR1 and CDR2: MDHEN, SYDVKM. The CDR3 has 15 residues. The CDR3 spells CASSATSGRAYEQYF. The CDR3, as DNA: TGTGCCAGCAGTGCCACTAGCGGGAGGGCATACGAGCAGTACTTC.

The rearrangement joins TRBV27 to TRBJ1-5, with 9 bases lining up with TRBD1. With 0 bases clipped from V and 6 bases from J, the junction kept 3 bases outside the gene matches. The CDR3 runs 15 residues. Per the germline V gene, CDR1 is MNHEY and CDR2 is SMNVEV (reference sequence). CDR3: CASSLSGTGIQPQHF. The CDR3 DNA reads TGTGCCAGCAGTTTATCGGGGACAGGGATTCAGCCCCAGCATTTT.